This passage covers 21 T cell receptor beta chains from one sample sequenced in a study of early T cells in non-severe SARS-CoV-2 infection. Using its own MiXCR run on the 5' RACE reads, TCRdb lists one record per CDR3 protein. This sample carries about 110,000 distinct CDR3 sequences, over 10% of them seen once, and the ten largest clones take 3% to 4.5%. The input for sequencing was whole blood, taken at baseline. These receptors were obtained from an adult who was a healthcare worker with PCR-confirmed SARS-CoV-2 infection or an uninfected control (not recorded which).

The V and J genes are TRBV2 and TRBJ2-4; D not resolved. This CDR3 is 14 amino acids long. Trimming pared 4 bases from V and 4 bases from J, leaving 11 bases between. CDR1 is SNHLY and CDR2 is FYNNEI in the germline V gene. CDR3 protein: CASSGEEWKNIQYF. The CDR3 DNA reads TGTGCCAGCAGTGGAGAGGAATGGAAAAACATTCAGTACTTC.

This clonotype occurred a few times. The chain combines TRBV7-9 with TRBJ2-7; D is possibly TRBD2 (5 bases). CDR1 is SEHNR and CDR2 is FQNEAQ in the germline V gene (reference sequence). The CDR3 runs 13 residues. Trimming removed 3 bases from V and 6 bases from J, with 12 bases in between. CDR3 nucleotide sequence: TGTGCCAGCAGCTTCGGGGTCTACGGCGAGCAGTACTTC. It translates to CASSFGVYGEQYF.

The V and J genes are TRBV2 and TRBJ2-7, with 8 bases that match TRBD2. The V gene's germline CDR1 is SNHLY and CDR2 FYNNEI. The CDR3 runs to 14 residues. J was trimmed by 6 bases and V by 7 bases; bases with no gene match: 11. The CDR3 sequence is CASTKTSGAGEQYF. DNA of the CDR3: TGTGCCAGCACCAAAACTAGCGGCGCCGGCGAGCAGTACTTC.

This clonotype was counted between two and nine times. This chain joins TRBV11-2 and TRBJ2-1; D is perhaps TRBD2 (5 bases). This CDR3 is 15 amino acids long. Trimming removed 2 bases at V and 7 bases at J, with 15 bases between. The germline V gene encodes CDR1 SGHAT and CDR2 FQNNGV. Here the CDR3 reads CASSLQLTSHNEQFF. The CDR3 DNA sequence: TGTGCCAGCAGCTTACAATTAACTAGTCATAATGAGCAGTTCTTC.

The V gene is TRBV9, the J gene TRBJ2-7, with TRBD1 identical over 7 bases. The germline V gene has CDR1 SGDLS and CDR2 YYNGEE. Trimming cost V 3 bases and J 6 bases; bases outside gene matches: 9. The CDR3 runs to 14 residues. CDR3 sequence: CASSASTGKGEQYF. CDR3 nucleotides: TGTGCCAGCAGCGCTTCGACAGGGAAAGGCGAGCAGTACTTC.

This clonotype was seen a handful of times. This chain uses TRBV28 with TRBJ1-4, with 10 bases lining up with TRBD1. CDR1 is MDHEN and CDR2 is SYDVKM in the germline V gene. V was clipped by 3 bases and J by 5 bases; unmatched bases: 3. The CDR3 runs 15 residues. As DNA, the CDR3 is TGTGCCAGCAGTTTCTGGACAGGGGGGAATGAAAAACTGTTTTTT. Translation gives CASSFWTGGNEKLFF.

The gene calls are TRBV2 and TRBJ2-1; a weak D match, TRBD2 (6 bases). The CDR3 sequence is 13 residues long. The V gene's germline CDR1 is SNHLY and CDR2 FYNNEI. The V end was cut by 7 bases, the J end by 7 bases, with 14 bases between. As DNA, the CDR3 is TGTGCCAGCACTTACTCGGAGGGAAATGAGCAGTTCTTC. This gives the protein CASTYSEGNEQFF.

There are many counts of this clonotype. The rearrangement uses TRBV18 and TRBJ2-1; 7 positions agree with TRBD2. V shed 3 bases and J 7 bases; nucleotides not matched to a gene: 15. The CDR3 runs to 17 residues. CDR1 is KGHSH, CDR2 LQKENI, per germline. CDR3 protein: CASSPQKFSGGRNEQFF. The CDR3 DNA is TGTGCCAGCTCACCCCAAAAATTTTCGGGGGGTAGGAATGAGCAGTTCTTC.

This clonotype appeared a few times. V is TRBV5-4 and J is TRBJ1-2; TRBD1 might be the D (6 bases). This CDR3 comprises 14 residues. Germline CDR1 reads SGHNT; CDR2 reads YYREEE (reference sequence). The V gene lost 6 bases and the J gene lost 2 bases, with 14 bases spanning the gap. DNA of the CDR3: TGTGCCAGCACCATTAGGGGGGGCAACTATGGCTACACCTTC. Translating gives CASTIRGGNYGYTF.

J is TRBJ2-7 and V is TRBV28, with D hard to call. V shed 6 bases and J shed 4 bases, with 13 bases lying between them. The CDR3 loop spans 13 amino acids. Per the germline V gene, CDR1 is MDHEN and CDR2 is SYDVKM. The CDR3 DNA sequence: TGTGCCAGCAGCTGGTCTCCTCGATACGAGCAGTACTTC. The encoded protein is CASSWSPRYEQYF.

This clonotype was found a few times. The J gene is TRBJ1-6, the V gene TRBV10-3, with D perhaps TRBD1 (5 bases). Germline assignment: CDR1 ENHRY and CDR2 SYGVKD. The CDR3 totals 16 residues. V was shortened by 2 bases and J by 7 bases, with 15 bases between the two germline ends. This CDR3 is CAISEIIQVQNSPLHF. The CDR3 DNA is TGTGCCATCAGTGAGATCATACAGGTCCAGAATTCACCCCTCCACTTT.

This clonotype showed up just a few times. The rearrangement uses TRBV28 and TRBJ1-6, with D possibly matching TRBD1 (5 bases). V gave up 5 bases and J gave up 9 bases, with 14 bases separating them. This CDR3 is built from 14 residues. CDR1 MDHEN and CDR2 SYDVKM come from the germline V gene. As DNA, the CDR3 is TGTGCCAGCAGTCCTCGACAGTACGGTTCACCCCTCCACTTT. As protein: CASSPRQYGSPLHF.

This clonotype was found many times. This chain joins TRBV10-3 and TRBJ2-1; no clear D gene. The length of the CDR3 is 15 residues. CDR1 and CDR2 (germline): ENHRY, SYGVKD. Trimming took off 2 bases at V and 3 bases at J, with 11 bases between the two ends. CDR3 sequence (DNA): TGTGCCATCAGTGAGAGGCAAGTAAACTACAATGAGCAGTTCTTC. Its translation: CAISERQVNYNEQFF.

CDR3 protein: CASSPGGARQETQYF. CDR3 DNA: TGTGCCAGCAGCCCGGGGGGGGCCAGACAAGAGACCCAGTACTTC. The chain links TRBV6-5 to TRBJ2-5, with 8 bases matching TRBD2. V was pared by 6 bases and J by 2 bases, with 8 bases of the junction left unmatched. The CDR3 totals 15 residues. Looked up from germline, CDR1 is MNHEY and CDR2 is SVGAGI.

The CDR3 coding sequence is TGTGCCAGCAGCCAACCTATGACTAGCGGGAGGGACAATGAGCAGTTCTTC. Its protein is CASSQPMTSGRDNEQFF. The rearrangement uses TRBV3-1 and TRBJ2-1, with 14 bases that match TRBD2. J lost 5 bases, V lost 2 bases, and 5 bases had no gene match. CDR1 and CDR2 (germline): LGHDT, YNNKEL (reference sequence). The CDR3 contains 17 residues.

This CDR3 reads CASSYGQGMDIQYF. CDR3 nucleotides: TGTGCCAGCAGCTACGGACAGGGGATGGACATTCAGTACTTC. The V and J genes are TRBV11-2 and TRBJ2-4; 9 bases align to TRBD1. CDR1 and CDR2 from the germline V gene are SGHAT and FQNNGV. The V segment lost 4 bases and the J segment 8 bases; nucleotides outside the gene matches: 6. The CDR3 is 14 amino acids.

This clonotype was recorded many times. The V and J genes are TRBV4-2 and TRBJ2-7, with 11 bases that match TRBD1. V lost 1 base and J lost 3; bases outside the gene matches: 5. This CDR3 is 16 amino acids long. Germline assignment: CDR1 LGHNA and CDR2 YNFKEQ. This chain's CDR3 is CASSQVLGTGGYEQYF. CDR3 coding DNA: TGTGCCAGCAGCCAAGTGCTCGGGACAGGGGGCTACGAGCAGTACTTC.

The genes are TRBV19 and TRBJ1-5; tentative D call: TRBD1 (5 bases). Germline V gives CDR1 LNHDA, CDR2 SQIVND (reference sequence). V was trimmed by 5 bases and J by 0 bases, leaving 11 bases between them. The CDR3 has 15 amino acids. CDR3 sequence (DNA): TGTGCCAGTAGTGTATCGGGGGTTAGCAATCAGCCCCAGCATTTT. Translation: CASSVSGVSNQPQHF.

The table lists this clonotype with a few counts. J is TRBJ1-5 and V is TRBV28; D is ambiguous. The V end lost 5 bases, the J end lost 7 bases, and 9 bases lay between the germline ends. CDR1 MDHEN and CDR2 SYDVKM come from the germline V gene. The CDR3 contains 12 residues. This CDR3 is CASSPDLQPQHF. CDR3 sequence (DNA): TGTGCCAGCAGTCCAGACCTCCAGCCCCAGCATTTT.

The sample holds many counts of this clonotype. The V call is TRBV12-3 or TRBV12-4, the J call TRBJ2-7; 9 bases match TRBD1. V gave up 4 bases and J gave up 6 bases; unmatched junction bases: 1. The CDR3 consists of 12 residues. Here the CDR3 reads CASSSTGGEQYF. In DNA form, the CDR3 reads TGTGCCAGCAGTTCGACAGGGGGCGAGCAGTACTTC.

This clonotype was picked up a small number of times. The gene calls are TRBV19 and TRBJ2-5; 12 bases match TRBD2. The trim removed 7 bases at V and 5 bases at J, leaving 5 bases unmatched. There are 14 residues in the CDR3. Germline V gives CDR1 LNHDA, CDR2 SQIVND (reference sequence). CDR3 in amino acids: CASTTTSGGETQYF. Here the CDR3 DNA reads TGTGCCAGTACCACGACTAGCGGGGGTGAGACCCAGTACTTC.